This TCR beta chain was sequenced for a study of blood T cell repertoires in COVID-19 (dated by TCRdb to the early 2020s). As for the study more broadly: The collaborator samples originated in the United States, Italy and Spain and spanned the acute and convalescent phases of COVID-19. The material from the prospective study consisted of cDNA or gDNA derived from T cells, B-cell-depleted T cells, or PBMCs. Deeply sampled blood TCRbeta repertoires from subjects exposed to, actively infected with, or recovered from COVID-19 were included in the dataset. The repertoires were made available in a free public database intended to serve as a resource for research on the immune response to SARS-CoV-2. Samples came from the ongoing ImmuneRACE study (first 160 participants) plus 1,254 subjects from 6 global collaborators. Sample metadata almost always included a de-identified subject ID, COVID-19 status, age in years and sex. Where available, HLA class I and class II types were taken from metadata supplied by the sample provider and were not determined by assay-based typing. Overall study results and their limits: Clinical and demographic metadata were provided uncurated, with the amount varying by source and participant.

On this clone itself: What this receptor recognizes is not known. The sample holds no much larger clone one base away, and base qualities are not on file.

The CDR3 runs 16 amino acids, cysteine and phenylalanine included. Only the CDR3 part of the read is kept: 48 bases, read in frame from the first base. V gives up 2 bases and J gives up 5 bases, and the segment between their germline ends measures 18 bases. From a lookup of the germline V gene (reference sequence), CDR1 and CDR2 are LGHDT and YNNKEL. TCRbeta CDR3 regions were amplified from genomic DNA by means of the immunoSEQ Assay, a bias-controlled multiplex PCR. The original pipeline was this. Nucleated cell counts per sample were estimated from amplification of reference gene primers within the assay. To quantify the absolute abundance of each unique TCRbeta CDR3 rearrangement, sequence reads were collapsed and filtered. For each sample, productive Simpson clonality was calculated as the square root of Simpson's diversity index over productive rearrangements. Drawn from immuneACCESS, this table holds only the in-frame rearrangements with V and J called that TCRdb kept. Clones are partly lost; checked studies trace under half to an unresolved V gene and leave the rest unexplained. V, J and clone size reflect that table, while D and trimming were determined from the DNA. The table for this sample lists approximately 41,000 clones; around nine tenths of them were counted only once. Approximately 1.5% of the sample comes from the top ten.

Each collaborating institution followed its own protocols to collect whole blood in K2EDTA tubes. Collaborator samples were shipped for TCRbeta analysis as frozen whole blood, isolated PBMCs, or DNA extracted from either sample type. The sequence came from a woman in her thirties or forties with acute or convalescent COVID-19. Specimen: peripheral blood. The chain links TRBV3-1 (or the pseudogene TRBV3-2) with TRBJ2-5, with a weak D call of TRBD2 (7 bases match). The CDR3 here reads CASSQNVAGAGETQYF. Read as DNA, the sequence is TGTGCCAGCAGCCAAAATGTTGCGGGGGCTGGGGAGACCCAGTACTTC.